This TCR beta chain was sequenced in a study of cytomegalovirus exposure and HLA in healthy donors. The protocol was immunoSEQ multiplex PCR, while the TCRdb copy is restricted to in-frame clones and leaves out a portion. The table records 97,000 or so clones, just under 95% of them present only once. Germline V lookup: CDR1 SNHLY, CDR2 FYNNEI. V gave up 5 bases and J gave up 4 bases, with 15 bases separating them. There are 14 residues in the CDR3. Sequencing used PBMCs. V and J are TRBV2 and TRBJ2-7, with a possible D match to TRBD2 (6 bases). The clonotype originates from a young woman in good health and CMV-seronegative. CDR3 coding DNA: TGTGCCAGCAGTCGGGACGGGGGACCATACGAGCAGTACTTC. It translates to CASSRDGGPYEQYF.